A single sample gave rise to the 17 T cell receptor beta chains below, sequenced in a study of beta chain features in type 1 diabetes. General study results and limits: Type 1 diabetes patients had moderately but significantly shorter TCRB CDR3s in all four CD4+ subsets.

Expressed TCRB transcripts got sequenced, as all isolated RNA was reverse transcribed. Only in-frame clones appear in the TCRdb table, and some are missing; sequencing was by immunoSEQ multiplex PCR. The table includes 150,000 to 200,000 clones, approximately 8.7% detected once. Their specific antigens are unknown. The material sequenced was central memory CD4+ T cells from blood. These receptor sequences come from a woman under 40 with type 1 diabetes.

This clone was found a few times. This sequence joins TRBV4-1 and TRBJ2-7; 11 bases are a match to TRBD2. The CDR3 is 17 amino acids. Germline V lookup: CDR1 MGHRA, CDR2 YSYEKL. The junction had 12 bases not matched to a gene; V was cut back by 4 bases and J by 4 bases. The CDR3 sequence: CASSPQGLAGMTYEQYF. As DNA, the CDR3 is TGCGCCAGCAGCCCCCAAGGACTAGCGGGTATGACTTACGAGCAGTACTTC.

This clone was found a few times. This chain links TRBV28 with TRBJ2-3; D perhaps matches TRBD2 (6 bases). V was shortened by 1 base and J by 4 bases, with 12 bases between the two germline ends. This CDR3 spans 15 amino acids. CDR1 MDHEN and CDR2 SYDVKM come from the germline V gene. The CDR3 sequence: CASSLSPGEADTQYF. The DNA for the CDR3 is TGTGCCAGCAGTTTATCCCCGGGAGAGGCAGATACGCAGTATTTT.

The rearrangement uses TRBV28 and TRBJ2-2; tentatively, D is TRBD1 (5 bases). Germline V gene lookup returns CDR1 MDHEN and CDR2 SYDVKM. Trimming removed 7 bases at V and 1 base at J, with 10 bases between. CDR3 size: 14 residues. DNA of the CDR3: TGTGCCAGCAAAATCGGACAGAACACCGGGGAGCTGTTTTTT. It translates to CASKIGQNTGELFF.

V and J are TRBV6-5 and TRBJ2-2; D ambiguous. The germline V and J ends were trimmed by 0 bases and 5 bases, with 10 bases remaining between them. The V gene's germline CDR1 is MNHEY and CDR2 SVGAGI. The CDR3 extends over 15 amino acids. The CDR3 loop is CASSYSWAETGELFF. CDR3 bases: TGTGCCAGCAGTTACTCGTGGGCAGAAACCGGGGAGCTGTTTTTT.

CDR3: CASSAVWGDTEAFF. DNA of the CDR3: TGTGCCAGCAGTGCAGTATGGGGGGACACTGAAGCTTTCTTT. The chain employs TRBV2 and TRBJ1-1; perhaps TRBD1 as D (5 bases). Per germline, CDR1 SNHLY and CDR2 FYNNEI. The V end was cut by 4 bases, the J end by 3 bases, with 12 bases between. The CDR3 is made up of 14 amino acids.

The chain recombines TRBV7-8 with TRBJ1-4, with D maybe TRBD1 (6 bases). The CDR3 spans 13 residues. Germline CDR1 SGHVS, CDR2 FQNEAQ. V lost 5 bases and J 8 bases, leaving 12 bases between the germline ends. CDR3 sequence (DNA): TGTGCCAGCAGCCAGGGGAGTGGAGAAAAACTGTTTTTT. It specifies CASSQGSGEKLFF.

This clone has a handful of counts. The V and J genes are TRBV28 and TRBJ1-2; D not certain. V was shortened by 8 bases and J by 4 bases, with 17 bases between the two germline ends. CDR3 length equals 14 residues. Germline assignment: CDR1 MDHEN and CDR2 SYDVKM. CDR3 loop: CASYFVGLGYGYTF. The CDR3 DNA is TGTGCCAGCTATTTTGTTGGGCTTGGCTATGGCTACACCTTC.

This clone occurred many times. The V gene is TRBV23-1, the J gene TRBJ1-2; D remains unclear. TRBV23-1 is annotated as an ORF whose role is uncertain. Trimming pared 7 bases from V and 3 bases from J, leaving 15 bases between. The CDR3 has 14 residues. The CDR3 loop reads CASTHTRSYYGYTF. The CDR3 nucleotides are TGCGCCAGCACTCACACGCGATCCTACTATGGCTACACCTTC.

This clone was observed a handful of times. The rearrangement uses TRBV29-1 and TRBJ2-2; 8 bases match TRBD1. The CDR3 length is 14 residues. The germline gives CDR1 SQVTM, CDR2 ANQGSEA. J lost 6 bases, V lost 5 bases, and 8 bases had no gene match. The CDR3 bases are TGCAGCGTTCGACAGGGGAATAGAGCCGGGGAGCTGTTTTTT. Amino acids: CSVRQGNRAGELFF.

This chain connects TRBV4-2 to TRBJ2-5; 10 nucleotides align to TRBD2. Germline V gene lookup returns CDR1 LGHNA and CDR2 YNFKEQ. The CDR3 contains 16 residues. J was trimmed by 0 bases and V by 4 bases; bases with no gene match: 5. The CDR3 spells CASSRGLAGDQETQYF. The DNA of the CDR3 is TGTGCCAGCAGCCGAGGCCTAGCGGGAGACCAAGAGACCCAGTACTTC.

This clone occurred a few times. This rearrangement joins TRBV28 to TRBJ2-1, with 8 bases aligning to TRBD2. Germline CDR1 is MDHEN and CDR2 is SYDVKM. Trimming at V came to 2 bases and at J to 4 bases, leaving 13 bases not matched to a gene. This CDR3 contains 18 residues. CDR3 DNA: TGTGCCAGCAGTTTAGGGGGACGCGCTAGCGGGTTATACAATGAGCAGTTCTTC. This translates into CASSLGGRASGLYNEQFF.

This rearrangement joins TRBV4-2 to TRBJ1-1; D not resolved. This CDR3 is 14 amino acids long. V lost 0 bases to trimming and J lost 7 bases, with 12 bases between them. Germline V gene lookup returns CDR1 LGHNA and CDR2 YNFKEQ. The CDR3, as DNA: TGTGCCAGCAGCCAAGATTTTGAGGGCCGTGAAGCTTTCTTT. Its protein is CASSQDFEGREAFF.

This clone occurred a few times. The rearrangement joins TRBV4-1 to TRBJ2-2, with D perhaps TRBD2 (6 bases). This CDR3 region has 15 residues. Trimming removed 4 bases at V and 5 bases at J, with 14 bases between. CDR1 and CDR2 from the germline V gene are MGHRA and YSYEKL. The CDR3 sequence is CASSRDFHPTGELFF. CDR3 coding DNA: TGCGCCAGCAGCCGGGACTTCCACCCAACCGGGGAGCTGTTTTTT.

This clone has a handful of counts. The rearrangement uses TRBV5-5 and TRBJ1-5, with D hard to call. Looked up from germline, CDR1 is SGHKS and CDR2 is YYEKEE (reference sequence). V was pared by 6 bases and J by 2 bases, with 9 bases between. The CDR3 sequence is 13 residues long. This chain's CDR3 is CASTPQGNQPQHF. CDR3 in DNA: TGTGCCAGCACCCCTCAGGGCAATCAGCCCCAGCATTTT.

This rearrangement joins TRBV19 to TRBJ2-7, with 12 bases lining up with TRBD2. V shed 5 bases and J 3 bases; nucleotides not matched to a gene: 5. This CDR3 contains 15 residues. Germline CDR1 and CDR2: LNHDA and SQIVND (reference sequence). The DNA of the CDR3 is TGTGCCAGTAGTCATGAGACTAGCGGGAGCTACGAGCAGTACTTC. This sequence encodes CASSHETSGSYEQYF.

The gene calls are TRBV19 and TRBJ2-6; 7 nucleotides match TRBD1. The CDR3 consists of 17 residues. J was trimmed by 0 bases and V by 7 bases; bases with no gene match: 9. The germline V gene encodes CDR1 LNHDA and CDR2 SQIVND (reference sequence). The CDR3, as DNA: TGTGCCAGTACCTCCTGGAGACAGGGCTCTGGGGCCAACGTCCTGACTTTC. Translating gives CASTSWRQGSGANVLTF.

This clone showed up many times. This chain links TRBV14 with TRBJ2-7, with 7 positions matching TRBD1. The CDR3 is made up of 13 amino acids. Germline V CDR1 and CDR2: SGHDN, FVKESK. J gave up 3 bases and V 8 bases, and 7 bases lay outside the gene matches. CDR3: CASSGTEGYEQYF. The CDR3 DNA sequence: TGTGCCAGCTCCGGGACAGAAGGCTACGAGCAGTACTTC.